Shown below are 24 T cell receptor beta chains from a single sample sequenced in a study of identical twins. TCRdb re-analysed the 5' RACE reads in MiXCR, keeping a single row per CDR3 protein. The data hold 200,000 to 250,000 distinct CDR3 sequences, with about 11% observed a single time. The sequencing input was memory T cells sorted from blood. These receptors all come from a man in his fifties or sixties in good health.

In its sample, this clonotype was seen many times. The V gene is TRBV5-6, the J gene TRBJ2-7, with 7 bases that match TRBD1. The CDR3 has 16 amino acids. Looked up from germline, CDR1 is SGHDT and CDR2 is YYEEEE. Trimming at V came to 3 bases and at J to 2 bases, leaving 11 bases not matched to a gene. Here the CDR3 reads CASSSTRQGVTYEQYF. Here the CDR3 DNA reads TGTGCCAGCAGCTCGACCCGACAGGGAGTGACCTACGAGCAGTACTTC.

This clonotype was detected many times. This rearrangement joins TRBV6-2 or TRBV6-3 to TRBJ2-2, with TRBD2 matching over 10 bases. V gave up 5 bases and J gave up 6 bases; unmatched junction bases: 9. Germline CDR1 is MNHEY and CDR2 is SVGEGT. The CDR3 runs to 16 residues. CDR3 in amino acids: CASSNLAGVISGELFF. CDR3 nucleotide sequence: TGTGCCAGCAGTAACCTAGCGGGAGTAATTTCCGGGGAGCTGTTTTTT.

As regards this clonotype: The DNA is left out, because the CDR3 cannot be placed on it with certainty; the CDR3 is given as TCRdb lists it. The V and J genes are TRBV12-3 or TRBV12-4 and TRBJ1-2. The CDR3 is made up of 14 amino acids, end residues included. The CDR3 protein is CASSFWPRLYGYTF.

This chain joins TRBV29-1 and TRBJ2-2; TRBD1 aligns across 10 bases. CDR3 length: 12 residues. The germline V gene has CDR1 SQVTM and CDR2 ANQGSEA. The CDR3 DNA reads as TGCGCACGACAGGGGGCATCCGGGGAGCTGTTTTTT. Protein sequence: CARQGASGELFF.

In nucleotides, the CDR3 is TGTGCCACCAGTGATTCGGTTACTCCGGAGCTGTTTTTT. Its translation is CATSDSVTPELFF. The chain joins TRBV24-1 to TRBJ2-2, with D unclear. The CDR3 sequence is 13 residues long. Between the trimmed V and J ends, which lost 2 bases and 10 bases, there was a span of 10 bases. Germline V gives CDR1 KGHDR, CDR2 SFDVKD.

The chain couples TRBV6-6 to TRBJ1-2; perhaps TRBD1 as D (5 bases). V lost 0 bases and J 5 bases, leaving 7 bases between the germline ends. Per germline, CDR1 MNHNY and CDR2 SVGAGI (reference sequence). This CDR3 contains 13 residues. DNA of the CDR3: TGTGCCAGCAGTTACTCGAGACAGTATGGCTACACCTTC. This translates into CASSYSRQYGYTF.

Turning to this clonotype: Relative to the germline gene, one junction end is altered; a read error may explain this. The CDR3 spells CASRDTSQGVGQEPQYF. Written as DNA, the CDR3 is TGTGCCAGCAGGGATACTTCTCAGGGAGTTGGGCAAGAGCCCCAGTACTTC. V gene TRBV11-2 combines with J gene TRBJ2-5, with D tentatively TRBD1 or TRBD2 (5 bases each). CDR1 is SGHAT and CDR2 is FQNNGV in the germline V gene. This CDR3 comprises 17 residues. Full variable domain (remainder filled in from reference TRBV11-2 and TRBJ2-5): EAGVAQSPRYKIIEKRQSVAFWCNPISGHATLYWYQQILGQGPKLLIQFQNNGVVDDSQLPKDRFSAERLKGVDSTLKIQPAKLEDSAVYLCASRDTSQGVGQEPQYFGPGTRLLVL.

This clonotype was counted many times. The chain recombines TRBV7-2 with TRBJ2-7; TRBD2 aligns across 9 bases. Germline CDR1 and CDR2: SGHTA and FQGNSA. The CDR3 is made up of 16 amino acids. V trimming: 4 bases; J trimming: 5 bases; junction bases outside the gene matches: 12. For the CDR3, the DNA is TGTGCCAGCAGCTGGAGGGGAGCGGGAGGTAGGAACGAGCAGTACTTC. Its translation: CASSWRGAGGRNEQYF.

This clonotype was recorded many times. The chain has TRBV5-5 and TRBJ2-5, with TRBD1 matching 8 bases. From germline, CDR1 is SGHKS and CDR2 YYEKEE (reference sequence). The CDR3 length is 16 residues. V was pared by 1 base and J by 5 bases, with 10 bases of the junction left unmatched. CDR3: CASSLSFQGAYETQYF. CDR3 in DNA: TGTGCCAGCAGCTTGTCTTTCCAGGGGGCTTATGAGACCCAGTACTTC.

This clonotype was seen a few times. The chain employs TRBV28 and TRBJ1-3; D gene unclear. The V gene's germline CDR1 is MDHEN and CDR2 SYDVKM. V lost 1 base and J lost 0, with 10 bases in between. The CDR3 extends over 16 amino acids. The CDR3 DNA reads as TGTGCCAGCAGTTTATCGGGCCTCCACTCTGGAAACACCATATATTTT. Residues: CASSLSGLHSGNTIYF.

The CDR3 loop reads CASSFLGSQETQYF. The CDR3 DNA reads as TGTGCCAGCAGTTTTCTTGGTTCCCAAGAGACCCAGTACTTC. The V gene is TRBV12-3 or TRBV12-4, the J gene TRBJ2-5; D not certain. V dropped 3 bases and J dropped 1 base, with 9 bases sitting between them. This CDR3 spans 14 amino acids.

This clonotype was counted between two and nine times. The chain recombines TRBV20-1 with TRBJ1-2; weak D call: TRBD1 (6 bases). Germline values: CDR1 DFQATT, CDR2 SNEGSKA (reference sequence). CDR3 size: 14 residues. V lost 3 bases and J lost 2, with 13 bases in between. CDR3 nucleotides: TGCAGTGCTAGTAACTCAGGGGCAAACTATGGCTACACCTTC. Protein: CSASNSGANYGYTF.

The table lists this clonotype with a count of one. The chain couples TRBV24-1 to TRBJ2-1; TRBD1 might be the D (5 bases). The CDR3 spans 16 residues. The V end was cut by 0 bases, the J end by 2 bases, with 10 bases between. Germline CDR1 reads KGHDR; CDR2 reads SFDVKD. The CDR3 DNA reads TGTGCCACCAGTGATTTGTCTGGGGCCCCCTACAATGAGCAGTTCTTC. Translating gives CATSDLSGAPYNEQFF.

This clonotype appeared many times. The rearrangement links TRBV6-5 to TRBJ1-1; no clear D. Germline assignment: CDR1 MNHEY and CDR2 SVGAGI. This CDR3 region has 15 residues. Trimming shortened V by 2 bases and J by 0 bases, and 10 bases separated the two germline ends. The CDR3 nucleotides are TGTGCCAGCAGTTACAGGGTCCCTTTGAACACTGAAGCTTTCTTT. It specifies CASSYRVPLNTEAFF.

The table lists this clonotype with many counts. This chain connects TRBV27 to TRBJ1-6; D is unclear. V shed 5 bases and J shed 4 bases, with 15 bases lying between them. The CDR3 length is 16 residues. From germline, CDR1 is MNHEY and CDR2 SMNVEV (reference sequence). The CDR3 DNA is TGTGCCAGCAGTCCAACTCTGGGCGCATATAATTCACCCCTCCACTTT. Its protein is CASSPTLGAYNSPLHF.

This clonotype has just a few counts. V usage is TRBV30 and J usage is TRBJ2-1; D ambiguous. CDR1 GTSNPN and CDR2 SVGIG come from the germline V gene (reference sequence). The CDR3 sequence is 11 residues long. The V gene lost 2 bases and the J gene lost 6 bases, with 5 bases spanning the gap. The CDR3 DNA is TGTGCCTGGAGTTGGGGCAATGAGCAGTTCTTC. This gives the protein CAWSWGNEQFF.

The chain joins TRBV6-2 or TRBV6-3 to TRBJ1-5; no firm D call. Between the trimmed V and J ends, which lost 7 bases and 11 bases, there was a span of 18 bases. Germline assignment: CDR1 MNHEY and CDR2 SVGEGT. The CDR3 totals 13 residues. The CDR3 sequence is CASTKGLLRAQHF. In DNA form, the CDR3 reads TGTGCCAGCACCAAAGGCCTTCTAAGGGCCCAGCATTTT.

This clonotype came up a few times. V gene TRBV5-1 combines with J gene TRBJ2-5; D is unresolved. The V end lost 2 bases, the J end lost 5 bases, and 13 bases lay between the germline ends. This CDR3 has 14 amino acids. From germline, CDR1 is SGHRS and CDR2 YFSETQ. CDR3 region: CASSFGGSRETQYF. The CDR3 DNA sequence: TGCGCCAGCAGCTTCGGTGGCAGCCGGGAGACCCAGTACTTC.

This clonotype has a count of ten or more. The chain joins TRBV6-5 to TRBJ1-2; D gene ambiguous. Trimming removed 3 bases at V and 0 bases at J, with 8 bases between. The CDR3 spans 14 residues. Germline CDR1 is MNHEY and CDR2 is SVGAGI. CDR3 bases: TGTGCCAGCAGTTATCGGGCCACTAACTATGGCTACACCTTC. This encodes CASSYRATNYGYTF.

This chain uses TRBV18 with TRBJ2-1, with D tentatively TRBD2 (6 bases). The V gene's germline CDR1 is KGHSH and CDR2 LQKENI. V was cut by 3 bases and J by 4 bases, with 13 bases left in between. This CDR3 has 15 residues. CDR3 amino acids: CASSPGSGEYNEQFF. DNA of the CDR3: TGTGCCAGCTCACCGGGATCGGGGGAATACAATGAGCAGTTCTTC.

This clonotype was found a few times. The CDR3 nucleotides are TGTGCCAGCAGTACGGGCAGGACCCGGTTAGGCGACGAGCAGTACTTC. As protein: CASSTGRTRLGDEQYF. The chain has TRBV6-1 and TRBJ2-7; no definite D call. Germline CDR1 and CDR2: MNHNS and SASEGT. V lost 5 bases to trimming and J lost 5 bases, with 22 bases between them. This CDR3 region has 16 residues.

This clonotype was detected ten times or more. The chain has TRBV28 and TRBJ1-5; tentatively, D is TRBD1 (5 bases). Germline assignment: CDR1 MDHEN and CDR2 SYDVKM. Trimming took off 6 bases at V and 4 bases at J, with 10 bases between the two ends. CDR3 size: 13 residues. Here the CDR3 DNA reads TGTGCCAGCAGACGGGACGGAAATCAGCCCCAGCATTTT. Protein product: CASRRDGNQPQHF. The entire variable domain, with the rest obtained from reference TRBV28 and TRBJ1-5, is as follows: DVKVTQSSRYLVKRTGEKVFLECVQDMDHENMFWYRQDPGLGLRLIYFSYDVKMKEKGDIPEGYSVSREKKERFSLILESASTNQTSMYLCASRRDGNQPQHFGDGTRLSIL.

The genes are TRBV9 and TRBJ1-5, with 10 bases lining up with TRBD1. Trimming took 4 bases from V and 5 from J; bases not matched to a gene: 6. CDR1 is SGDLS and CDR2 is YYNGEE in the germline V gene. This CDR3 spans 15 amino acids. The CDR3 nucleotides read TGTGCCAGCAGCCAGGGACAGGGGAATTATCAGCCCCAGCATTTT. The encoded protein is CASSQGQGNYQPQHF.

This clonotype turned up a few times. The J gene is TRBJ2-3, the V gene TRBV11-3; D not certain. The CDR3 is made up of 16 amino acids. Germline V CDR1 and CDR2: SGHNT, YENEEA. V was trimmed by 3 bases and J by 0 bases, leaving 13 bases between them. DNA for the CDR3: TGTGCCAGCAGCTTCTTCATCCGGGCTAGCACAGATACGCAGTATTTT. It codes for CASSFFIRASTDTQYF. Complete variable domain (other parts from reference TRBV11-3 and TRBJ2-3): EAGVVQSPRYKIIEKKQPVAFWCNPISGHNTLYWYLQNLGQGPELLIRYENEEAVDDSQLPKDRFSAERLKGVDSTLKIQPAELGDSAVYLCASSFFIRASTDTQYFGPGTRLTVL.